These 21 T cell receptor beta chains share one sample of origin, sequenced in a study of regulatory T cells in long-lasting Graves disease. The TCR beta library used iRepertoire HTBI primers with Arm-PCR amplification of CDR3. MiXCR, applied by TCRdb to the multiplex PCR reads, yields one record per CDR3 protein. The table shows fewer than 400,000 distinct CDR3 sequences, with around 20% occurring only once. Indicated time point: persistent/refractory GD, antithyroid drugs over 5 years with positive TRAb. PBMC-derived RNA was used for the TCR library. The sequences come from peripheral blood mononuclear cells (PBMCs), collected when the disease was refractory, from a patient treated with antithyroid drugs. These receptors originate from a female donor with Graves disease.

This chain uses TRBV7-9 with TRBJ1-1, with 11 bases aligning to TRBD1. J was trimmed by 5 bases and V by 1 base; bases with no gene match: 9. The CDR3 is made up of 17 amino acids. The V gene's germline CDR1 is SEHNR and CDR2 FQNEAQ (reference sequence). In nucleotides, the CDR3 is TGTGCCAGCAGCTTAGGGTTCGGAGGGACAGGGGGGACTGAAGCTTTCTTT. Protein sequence: CASSLGFGGTGGTEAFF.

The chain combines TRBV6-2 or TRBV6-3 with TRBJ2-7, with TRBD1 matching 7 bases. With V trimmed by 10 bases and J by 2 bases, 8 bases remained unmatched. CDR3 length: 13 amino acids. In germline, CDR1 is MNHEY, CDR2 SVGEGT. The CDR3 region has the DNA TGTGCCACACAGACAGGGATCGCCTACGAGCAGTACTTC. Its translation: CATQTGIAYEQYF.

This clonotype was counted a few times. J is TRBJ2-7 and V is TRBV7-2; D is possibly TRBD1 (5 bases). CDR1 SGHTA and CDR2 FQGNSA come from the germline V gene. Trimming stripped 0 bases from V and 0 bases from J, with 6 bases between. This CDR3 region has 14 residues. This CDR3 is CASSLATDSYEQYF. The CDR3 bases are TGTGCCAGCAGCTTAGCGACAGACTCCTACGAGCAGTACTTC.

This clonotype was observed at least ten times. The chain is built from TRBV27 and TRBJ1-6; D is uncertain. The CDR3 has 15 residues. Trimming removed 3 bases at V and 7 bases at J, with 13 bases between. Germline V lookup: CDR1 MNHEY, CDR2 SMNVEV (reference sequence). As DNA, the CDR3 is TGTGCCAGCAGTTTTTCGGGTGGAACCAATTCACCCCTCCACTTT. Translated, it gives CASSFSGGTNSPLHF.

The chain employs TRBV19 and TRBJ2-5, with TRBD2 identical over 13 bases. This CDR3 contains 16 residues. V lost 6 bases to trimming and J lost 4 bases; unmatched junction nucleotides: 8. CDR1 is LNHDA, CDR2 SQIVND, per germline (reference sequence). The CDR3 is CASSPGLAGVRETQYF. The CDR3 bases are TGTGCCAGTAGCCCCGGACTAGCGGGAGTGAGAGAGACCCAGTACTTC.

This clonotype was counted at least ten times. The chain couples TRBV30 to TRBJ1-2; 7 positions agree with TRBD1. J was trimmed by 0 bases and V by 2 bases; bases with no gene match: 6. This CDR3 region has 15 residues. Germline CDR1 reads GTSNPN; CDR2 reads SVGIG (reference sequence). The CDR3 loop is CAWSNPGTANYGYTF. The CDR3, as DNA: TGTGCCTGGAGTAACCCAGGGACAGCTAACTATGGCTACACCTTC.

The chain recombines TRBV7-3 with TRBJ2-2, with 13 bases fitting TRBD2. V was clipped by 4 bases and J by 1 base; unmatched bases: 9. This CDR3 comprises 19 residues. Germline assignment: CDR1 SGHTA and CDR2 FQGTGA. The CDR3 loop is CASSSTPGLAGLNTGELFF. CDR3 coding DNA: TGTGCCAGCAGCTCCACCCCGGGACTAGCGGGATTGAACACCGGGGAGCTGTTTTTT.

This clonotype appeared a few times. V is TRBV5-1 and J is TRBJ1-2; D ambiguous. Germline V gene sequence: CDR1 SGHRS, CDR2 YFSETQ. This CDR3 contains 14 residues. V was shortened by 2 bases and J by 6 bases, with 14 bases between the two germline ends. Here the CDR3 reads CASSFALQGDGYTF. CDR3 in DNA: TGCGCCAGCAGCTTTGCGCTTCAAGGAGATGGCTACACCTTC.

The chain couples TRBV6-1 to TRBJ2-1; 13 bases fit TRBD2. The trim removed 5 bases at V and 7 bases at J, leaving 5 bases unmatched. Germline CDR1 is MNHNS and CDR2 is SASEGT. This CDR3 spans 15 amino acids. The CDR3 region has the DNA TGTGCCAGCAGTCGACTAGCGGGAGGAGGGAATGAGCAGTTCTTC. Translating it yields CASSRLAGGGNEQFF.

This rearrangement joins TRBV12-3 or TRBV12-4 to TRBJ2-2, with D unclear. This CDR3 has 12 residues. The germline V and J ends were trimmed by 7 bases and 6 bases, with 9 bases remaining between them. The CDR3 loop is CASTPAPGELFF. CDR3 DNA sequence: TGTGCCAGCACCCCGGCCCCCGGGGAGCTGTTTTTT.

This clonotype was counted once. A much larger clone differs by one base, so this may be a read error. The chain links TRBV28 to TRBJ1-5; D remains ambiguous. From germline, CDR1 is MDHEN and CDR2 SYDVKM. CDR3 size: 12 residues. CDR3 in DNA: TGTGCCAGCAGTTACCGAATCGAGCCCCGGCATTTT. It specifies CASSYRIEPRHF.

This clonotype was seen many times. V is TRBV6-1 and J is TRBJ1-6; a possible D gene is TRBD1 (6 bases). CDR1 and CDR2 (germline): MNHNS, SASEGT. The V and J ends lost 6 bases and 7 bases respectively, with 13 bases between them. This CDR3 is 14 amino acids long. CDR3 protein: CASSPGQSNSPLHF. The DNA for the CDR3 is TGTGCCAGCAGCCCCGGACAGTCGAATTCACCCCTCCACTTT.

The chain employs TRBV19 and TRBJ1-1; D may be TRBD1 (6 bases). Germline lookup yields CDR1 LNHDA and CDR2 SQIVND (reference sequence). The CDR3 contains 14 residues. V shed 9 bases and J shed 6 bases, with 20 bases lying between them. CDR3 DNA: TGTGCCAGCACCCGGGGGGGGGCTTTAGCTGAAGCTTTCTTT. It is translated as CASTRGGALAEAFF. The full variable domain, in which reference TRBV19 and TRBJ1-1 provide the parts outside the CDR3, is DGGITQSPKYLFRKEGQNVTLSCEQNLNHDAMYWYRQDPGQGLRLIYYSQIVNDFQKGDIAEGYSVSREKKESFPLTVTSAQKNPTAFYLCASTRGGALAEAFFGQGTRLTVV.

As concerns this clonotype: The germline gene is not matched at one end of the junction; a read error may be the cause. The chain carries TRBV7-2 and TRBJ2-7, with D tentatively TRBD2 (5 bases). The germline V gene encodes CDR1 SGHTA and CDR2 FQGNSA. The CDR3 runs 12 residues. CDR3 in amino acids: CASSSGGYEQCF. The CDR3 nucleotides are TGTGCCAGCAGCTCCGGCGGGTACGAGCAGTGCTTC.

The table lists this clonotype with many counts. The rearrangement links TRBV20-1 to TRBJ2-7; D possibly corresponds to TRBD1 (6 bases). CDR3 length: 13 residues. The germline V gene has CDR1 DFQATT and CDR2 SNEGSKA (reference sequence). V shed 5 bases and J shed 0 bases, with 11 bases lying between them. The CDR3 spells CSAPTGFSYEQYF. Here the CDR3 DNA reads TGCAGTGCTCCTACAGGGTTCTCCTACGAGCAGTACTTC.

The chain carries TRBV19 and TRBJ1-1; D ambiguous. From germline, CDR1 is LNHDA and CDR2 SQIVND (reference sequence). This CDR3 is built from 13 residues. V was trimmed by 2 bases and J by 7 bases, leaving 11 bases between them. The CDR3 nucleotides read TGTGCCAGTAGTATAAGCGGCCCGAGTGAAGCTTTCTTT. It translates to CASSISGPSEAFF.

The V call is TRBV20-1, the J call TRBJ1-5, with 7 nucleotides matching TRBD1. The CDR3 has 15 amino acids. V was pared by 0 bases and J by 3 bases, with 5 bases of the junction left unmatched. Germline CDR1 and CDR2: DFQATT and SNEGSKA (reference sequence). The CDR3 loop reads CSAREGTVLNQPQHF. The DNA for the CDR3 is TGCAGTGCTAGAGAAGGGACAGTTCTCAATCAGCCCCAGCATTTT.

The chain recombines TRBV29-1 with TRBJ2-4; 8 bases agree with TRBD2. The CDR3 is made up of 16 amino acids. The V gene's germline CDR1 is SQVTM and CDR2 ANQGSEA. With V trimmed by 3 bases and J by 6 bases, 13 bases remained unmatched. The DNA for the CDR3 is TGCAGCGTTGAGGGGGGGGCCAACCTAGCGGGAAACATTCAGTACTTC. Protein product: CSVEGGANLAGNIQYF.

This clonotype was observed a handful of times. This chain connects TRBV5-1 to TRBJ1-5; possibly TRBD1 for D (5 bases). The CDR3 is 16 amino acids. CDR1 and CDR2 from the germline V gene are SGHRS and YFSETQ. V dropped 0 bases and J dropped 2 bases, with 12 bases sitting between them. The CDR3 bases are TGCGCCAGCAGCTTGGGGGACCTAGGCGGCAATCAGCCCCAGCATTTT. It encodes CASSLGDLGGNQPQHF.

This clonotype has ten or more counts. The genes are TRBV20-1 and TRBJ2-5, with D tentatively TRBD1 (5 bases). Germline V gives CDR1 DFQATT, CDR2 SNEGSKA (reference sequence). The V end was cut by 0 bases, the J end by 5 bases, with 16 bases between. This CDR3 region has 15 residues. The CDR3 bases are TGCAGTGCTAGAGATCACGGCAGGGTTGGGGAGACCCAGTACTTC. Its translation: CSARDHGRVGETQYF.

The chain links TRBV4-3 to TRBJ1-3; 9 bases line up with TRBD1. The CDR3 loop spans 19 amino acids. Germline values: CDR1 LGHNA, CDR2 YSLEER. The ends lost 0 bases at V and 9 bases at J; junction bases unmatched: 18. The CDR3 sequence: CASSQEWEVGRDRECTIYF. Here the CDR3 DNA reads TGCGCCAGCAGCCAAGAATGGGAGGTCGGCCGGGACAGGGAGTGCACCATATATTTT.